This T cell receptor beta chain was identified during a study of CD4 T cells in relation to SARS-CoV-2 and coronaviruses. Comment on this clone: Its antigen is unidentified.

Using immunoSEQ multiplex PCR, the repertoire was profiled, and TCRdb retains in-frame clones only, with some absent. Counted here are roughly 43,000 clones, more than 65% occurring once; the ten biggest clones make up approximately 1.5%. This receptor was obtained from an adult with COVID-19. Sequenced material: naive CD4+ T cells from PBMCs, cultured in vitro. The subset here: naive CD4+ T cells isolated by negative enrichment.

CDR3 DNA: TGTGCCAGCAGCGTAGGTGGCTATGGCTACACCTTC. It codes for CASSVGGYGYTF. This chain links TRBV9 with TRBJ1-2; no clear D gene. Germline CDR1 and CDR2: SGDLS and YYNGEE. V was trimmed by 0 bases and J by 4 bases, leaving 4 bases between them. The CDR3 extends over 12 amino acids. Combining the CDR3 with reference TRBV9 and TRBJ1-2 gives the whole variable domain DSGVTQTPKHLITATGQRVTLRCSPRSGDLSVYWYQQSLDQGLQFLIQYYNGEERAKGNILERFSAQQFPDLHSELNLSSLELGDSALYFCASSVGGYGYTFGSGTRLTVV.